The 20 T cell receptor beta chains given below trace back to one sample, sequenced in a study of blood T cell repertoires in COVID-19. Some clones are missing from TCRdb's copy, which holds only in-frame ones; the method was immunoSEQ multiplex PCR. The sample contains 70,000 or so clones, 75% of which appear only once. The sequenced sample was peripheral blood. The receptors come from a man between 65 and 85 years old with acute or convalescent COVID-19.

This chain joins TRBV2 and TRBJ2-2, with 8 bases matching TRBD2. This CDR3 comprises 15 residues. Germline V lookup: CDR1 SNHLY, CDR2 FYNNEI. Germline trimming cut 6 bases from V and 6 bases from J; bases unmatched to any gene: 9. CDR3 region: CASRTGTSLSGELFF. The CDR3 nucleotides are TGTGCCAGCAGAACCGGGACTAGTCTTTCCGGGGAGCTGTTTTTT.

CDR3: CASSQKRETGEQFF. The CDR3 nucleotides are TGTGCCAGCAGCCAAAAAAGGGAGACGGGCGAGCAGTTCTTC. The rearrangement uses TRBV4-2 and TRBJ2-1, with a weak D call TRBD2 (5 bases). Trimming stripped 2 bases from V and 10 bases from J, with 15 bases between. The CDR3 has 14 amino acids. Germline loops: CDR1 LGHNA, CDR2 YNFKEQ.

CDR3 nucleotide sequence: TGTGCCAGTAGTACGACTAGCGGGAGGATCCCCTACGAGCAGTACTTC. This encodes CASSTTSGRIPYEQYF. This chain joins TRBV19 and TRBJ2-7; the match to TRBD2 covers 13 bases. The CDR3 consists of 16 residues. Trimming took 4 bases from V and 2 from J; bases not matched to a gene: 5. Germline CDR1 LNHDA, CDR2 SQIVND (reference sequence). Drawing the rest from reference TRBV19 and TRBJ2-7, the complete variable domain is DGGITQSPKYLFRKEGQNVTLSCEQNLNHDAMYWYRQDPGQGLRLIYYSQIVNDFQKGDIAEGYSVSREKKESFPLTVTSAQKNPTAFYLCASSTTSGRIPYEQYFGPGTRLTVT.

V is TRBV27 and J is TRBJ2-7; 8 bases agree with TRBD2. V lost 3 bases to trimming and J lost 2 bases; unmatched junction nucleotides: 12. The germline gives CDR1 MNHEY, CDR2 SMNVEV (reference sequence). There are 17 residues in the CDR3. The chain's CDR3 is CASSFNRISGTAYEQYF. CDR3 bases: TGTGCCAGCAGTTTCAATCGTATTAGCGGGACGGCCTACGAGCAGTACTTC.

V usage is TRBV28 and J usage is TRBJ2-1; D gene ambiguous. The CDR3 runs 11 residues. The V end lost 5 bases, the J end lost 8 bases, and 7 bases lay between the germline ends. Germline loops: CDR1 MDHEN, CDR2 SYDVKM. DNA of the CDR3: TGTGCCAGCAGTCTCTCCTATGAGCAGTTCTTC. Translation gives CASSLSYEQFF.

The rearrangement links TRBV3-1 (or the pseudogene TRBV3-2) to TRBJ2-1; no clear D gene. The V and J ends lost 5 bases and 5 bases respectively, with 10 bases between them. Germline loops: CDR1 LGHDT, CDR2 YNNKEL (reference sequence). The CDR3 sequence is 13 residues long. CDR3 in DNA: TGTGCCAGCAGCGTCAGAGGCGACAATGAGCAGTTCTTC. Protein: CASSVRGDNEQFF.

The sample holds a few counts of this clone. The genes are TRBV25-1 and TRBJ2-4; D not resolved. Germline V gene lookup returns CDR1 MGHDK and CDR2 SYGVNS. The CDR3 runs to 12 residues. V lost 4 bases and J lost 7, with 8 bases in between. The CDR3 reads CASSVDGNIQYF. CDR3 DNA sequence: TGTGCCAGCAGTGTCGACGGGAACATTCAGTACTTC.

This clone was detected only once. The chain recombines TRBV2 with TRBJ1-1, with TRBD1 matching 9 bases. The CDR3 runs 15 residues. Germline V gene lookup returns CDR1 SNHLY and CDR2 FYNNEI. Germline trimming cut 6 bases from V and 3 bases from J; bases unmatched to any gene: 8. In DNA, the CDR3 is TGTGCCAGCAGACCGGGACAGGGAGGTTACACTGAAGCTTTCTTT. This codes for CASRPGQGGYTEAFF.

This clone was observed a few times. This chain links TRBV18 with TRBJ2-3, with TRBD2 matching over 11 bases. With V trimmed by 0 bases and J by 2 bases, 1 base remained unmatched. This CDR3 comprises 16 residues. Germline CDR1 is KGHSH and CDR2 is LQKENI. The CDR3 DNA reads as TGTGCCAGCTCACCACCGGGACTAGCGGCCACAGATACGCAGTATTTT. This codes for CASSPPGLAATDTQYF.

The chain is built from TRBV5-1 and TRBJ1-6, with D tentatively TRBD1 (6 bases). CDR3 size: 15 residues. V lost 6 bases, J lost 8 bases, and 18 bases lay in between. Germline assignment: CDR1 SGHRS and CDR2 YFSETQ. CDR3 loop: CASTLEGGLDSPLHF. The CDR3 nucleotides read TGCGCCAGCACCCTGGAGGGGGGGCTGGATTCACCCCTCCACTTT.

The chain links TRBV4-1 to TRBJ1-2; 9 positions agree with TRBD1. Trimming removed 4 bases from V and 5 bases from J; junction bases left unmatched: 8. Germline V lookup: CDR1 MGHRA, CDR2 YSYEKL. The CDR3 covers 15 residues. The CDR3, as DNA: TGCGCCAGCAGCCCGGGGACAGGGCATATGTATGGCTACACCTTC. Amino acid sequence: CASSPGTGHMYGYTF.

The chain recombines TRBV5-4 with TRBJ2-7; D possibly corresponds to TRBD2 (7 bases). Trimming stripped 9 bases from V and 5 bases from J, with 21 bases between. CDR1 SGHNT and CDR2 YYREEE come from the germline V gene (reference sequence). This CDR3 has 14 amino acids. CDR3 amino acids: CAITEGGQANEQYF. The CDR3 DNA reads as TGTGCCATCACTGAGGGGGGGCAGGCCAACGAGCAGTACTTC.

Only one count was recorded for this clone. The chain carries TRBV4-1 and TRBJ1-1; D remains ambiguous. Germline values: CDR1 MGHRA, CDR2 YSYEKL. The V end was cut by 6 bases, the J end by 4 bases, with 15 bases between. There are 14 residues in the CDR3. CDR3 amino acids: CASRLTESGTEAFF. The CDR3 nucleotides read TGCGCCAGCAGGTTAACCGAGTCGGGCACTGAAGCTTTCTTT.

This clone occurred a few times. The chain carries TRBV27 and TRBJ2-7; 13 positions agree with TRBD2. J was trimmed by 9 bases and V by 7 bases; bases with no gene match: 6. The CDR3 totals 13 residues. Germline values: CDR1 MNHEY, CDR2 SMNVEV (reference sequence). The CDR3 coding sequence is TGTGCCAGCACCGCCGGGACTAGCGGGACGCAGTACTTC. Translating it yields CASTAGTSGTQYF.

In its sample, this clone was seen a few times. V gene TRBV6-5 combines with J gene TRBJ1-2; D is ambiguous. Germline V CDR1 and CDR2: MNHEY, SVGAGI. The V gene lost 6 bases and the J gene lost 8 bases, with 16 bases spanning the gap. The CDR3 loop spans 13 amino acids. This CDR3 reads CASRLRKFPGYTF. The CDR3 DNA is TGTGCCAGCAGGCTAAGAAAATTCCCCGGCTACACCTTC.

V gene TRBV6-1 combines with J gene TRBJ2-7, with 11 bases aligning to TRBD1. There are 15 residues in the CDR3. V lost 5 bases and J lost 3; bases outside the gene matches: 6. The germline V gene encodes CDR1 MNHNS and CDR2 SASEGT. The CDR3 region is CASSFSGTGGYEQYF. DNA for the CDR3: TGTGCCAGCAGTTTCAGCGGGACAGGGGGCTACGAGCAGTACTTC.

J is TRBJ2-7 and V is TRBV4-2; 8 bases line up with TRBD2. CDR3 length: 15 residues. Germline V gene sequence: CDR1 LGHNA, CDR2 YNFKEQ. J was trimmed by 4 bases and V by 1 base; bases with no gene match: 6. The CDR3 is CASSQGESSGYEQYF. In DNA form, the CDR3 reads TGTGCCAGCAGCCAAGGCGAGTCTAGCGGGTACGAGCAGTACTTC.

The J gene is TRBJ1-2, the V gene TRBV4-3; D call uncertain. The V and J ends lost 0 bases and 2 bases respectively, with 10 bases between them. The CDR3 has 15 residues. Germline-derived CDR1 and CDR2 are LGHNA and YSLEER. The CDR3 DNA reads as TGCGCCAGCAGCCAAGAGTATACGGGGAACTATGGCTACACCTTC. Its protein product is CASSQEYTGNYGYTF.

The chain uses TRBV7-2 and TRBJ2-7; TRBD1 matches 10 bases. The trim removed 2 bases at V and 3 bases at J, leaving 7 bases unmatched. This CDR3 has 16 amino acids. Germline CDR1 reads SGHTA; CDR2 reads FQGNSA. The CDR3 DNA reads as TGTGCCAGCAGCTTAAGGGGGACAGGGGTGTTCTACGAGCAGTACTTC. This sequence encodes CASSLRGTGVFYEQYF.

J is TRBJ1-5 and V is TRBV2, with D maybe TRBD1 (6 bases). This CDR3 has 14 amino acids. V was cut by 4 bases and J by 4 bases, with 11 bases left in between. Germline V gene data show CDR1 as SNHLY and CDR2 as FYNNEI. CDR3 residues: CASSGGQNNQPQHF. CDR3 DNA sequence: TGTGCCAGCAGTGGGGGGCAGAATAATCAGCCCCAGCATTTT.